This TCR beta chain was recorded in a study of cytomegalovirus exposure and HLA in healthy donors. Whole-study results and caveats: Analyzed later, association rates of TCRs varied across HLA loci, with DRB1 most and HLA-C fewest.

In regard to this clone: What it recognizes is unknown.

Germline V gene sequence: CDR1 MNHNS, CDR2 SASEGT. The CDR3 covers 12 residues. The V gene lost 6 bases and the J gene lost 4 bases, with 10 bases spanning the gap. A multiplex PCR was run with 60 Vbeta primers and 13 Jbeta primers. Repertoires were generated with immunoSEQ multiplex PCR, while TCRdb's copy carries only in-frame clones and drops some. The sample includes about 120,000 clones, about four fifths of them seen just once. This rearrangement joins TRBV6-1 to TRBJ2-7; D gene ambiguous. Input material: PBMCs. The TCR originated in a man younger than 40 in good health and CMV-seropositive. Here the CDR3 reads CASSLRQYEQYF. In DNA, the CDR3 is TGTGCCAGCAGCCTGCGGCAATACGAGCAGTACTTC.